This T cell receptor beta chain was captured by sequencing in a study of T cell responses to AZD1222 COVID-19 vaccine. Comments on this clone: Its target is not known.

The method was immunoSEQ multiplex PCR; TCRdb's version includes in-frame clones alone and lacks a portion of them. The sample has more than 140,000 clones, under 95% seen once. Findings and limits, study-wide: Most donors were white British and more were female, and clonal diversity was possibly underestimated.

This TCR derives from an adult in good health. The source was peripheral blood, collected on day 0 of AZD1222 vaccination.

For the CDR3, the DNA is TGTGCCAGCAGTTTCTGGGACACCTATAGCAATCAGCCCCAGCATTTT. Encoded protein: CASSFWDTYSNQPQHF. The chain links TRBV28 to TRBJ1-5; maybe TRBD1 (6 bases). Trimming cost V 3 bases and J 0 bases, with 12 bases left between them. Looked up from germline, CDR1 is MDHEN and CDR2 is SYDVKM. This CDR3 region has 16 residues.